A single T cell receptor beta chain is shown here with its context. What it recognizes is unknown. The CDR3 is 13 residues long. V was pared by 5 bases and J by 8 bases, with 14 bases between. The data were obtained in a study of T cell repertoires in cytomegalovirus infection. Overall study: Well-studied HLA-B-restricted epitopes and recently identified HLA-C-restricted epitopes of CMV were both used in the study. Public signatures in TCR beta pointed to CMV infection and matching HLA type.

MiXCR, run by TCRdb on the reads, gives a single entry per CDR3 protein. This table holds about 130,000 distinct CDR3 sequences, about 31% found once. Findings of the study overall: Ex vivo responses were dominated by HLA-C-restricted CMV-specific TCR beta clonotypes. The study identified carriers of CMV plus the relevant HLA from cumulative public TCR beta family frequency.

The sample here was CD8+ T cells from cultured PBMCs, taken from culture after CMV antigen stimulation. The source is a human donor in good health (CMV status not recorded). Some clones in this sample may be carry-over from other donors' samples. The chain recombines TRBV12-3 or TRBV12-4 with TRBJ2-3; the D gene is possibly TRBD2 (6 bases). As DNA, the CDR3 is TGTGCCAGCAGTCAATTCGGGGGAGGTACGCAGTATTTT. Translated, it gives CASSQFGGGTQYF.